This T cell receptor beta chain came from a study of cytomegalovirus exposure and HLA in healthy donors. General study results and limits: For cytomegalovirus status, the classifier reportedly gave diagnoses with high specificity and sensitivity.

Assay: immunoSEQ multiplex PCR; the TCRdb copy retains only in-frame clones and omits some. The top ten clones hold about 7% of a sample with about 190,000 clones, roughly 80% of them seen once. In regard to this clone: Its antigen is unknown.

The receptor comes from a man between 18 and 29 years old in good health and CMV-seropositive. Specimen: PBMCs.

The CDR3 DNA sequence: TGTGCCTGGAGCGGACAGGGGAGGAACACTGAAGCTTTCTTT. It encodes CAWSGQGRNTEAFF. The chain employs TRBV30 and TRBJ1-1; 9 bases match TRBD1. V gave up 3 bases and J gave up 1 base; unmatched junction bases: 3. This CDR3 is built from 14 residues. Germline CDR1 and CDR2: GTSNPN and SVGIG (reference sequence).